The 25 T cell receptor beta chains presented below share a single source sample, sequenced in a study of blood T cell repertoires in COVID-19. Only in-frame clones appear in the TCRdb table, and some are missing; sequencing was by immunoSEQ multiplex PCR. The data contain about 140,000 clones, around 86% of them singletons. Specimen: peripheral blood. The receptors originated from a human donor in a cohort sampled during active COVID-19.

This clone was detected once. The CDR3, as DNA: TGTGCCTGGGCCCGGTACAGGGCCTCCTATGGCTACACCTTC. It codes for CAWARYRASYGYTF. The chain joins TRBV30 to TRBJ1-2; maybe TRBD1 (6 bases). The CDR3 spans 14 residues. V was cut by 5 bases and J by 4 bases, with 17 bases left in between. Germline V gene sequence: CDR1 GTSNPN, CDR2 SVGIG (reference sequence).

The chain uses TRBV10-1 and TRBJ1-1, with 8 positions matching TRBD1. CDR3 size: 15 residues. V dropped 0 bases and J dropped 1; count of bases not matched to a gene: 1. Looked up from germline, CDR1 is WNHNN and CDR2 is SYGVQD (reference sequence). CDR3: CASSESGTGNTEAFF. Written as DNA, the CDR3 is TGCGCCAGCAGTGAGTCCGGGACAGGGAACACTGAAGCTTTCTTT.

A note on this clone: Other DNA sequences in the sample encode the same CDR3. The CDR3 is CASSQDSGTYNEQFF. The DNA for the CDR3 is TGTGCCAGCAGCCAGGACAGCGGTACCTACAATGAGCAGTTCTTC. The V call is TRBV3-1 (or the pseudogene TRBV3-2), the J call TRBJ2-1, with D tentatively TRBD1 (6 bases). The CDR3 runs to 15 residues. Trimming cost V 3 bases and J 2 bases, with 11 bases left between them. Germline CDR1 is LGHDT and CDR2 is YNNKEL (reference sequence).

The rearrangement links TRBV5-1 to TRBJ2-3; possibly TRBD1 for D (5 bases). This CDR3 comprises 15 residues. Trimming removed 4 bases from V and 2 bases from J, with 14 bases in between. Germline lookup yields CDR1 SGHRS and CDR2 YFSETQ. CDR3 residues: CASSRLSGNTDTQYF. CDR3 nucleotide sequence: TGCGCCAGCAGCCGGCTGTCAGGGAACACAGATACGCAGTATTTT.

The CDR3 coding sequence is TGCAGTGCCAGGGTAGAAGAAAAACTGTTTTTT. Translation gives CSARVEEKLFF. The chain employs TRBV20-1 and TRBJ1-4, with D possibly matching TRBD1 (5 bases). The CDR3 is 11 amino acids. V was clipped by 6 bases and J by 8 bases, with 10 bases between them. From germline, CDR1 is DFQATT and CDR2 SNEGSKA (reference sequence).

This chain uses TRBV3-1 (or the pseudogene TRBV3-2) with TRBJ2-7; 10 bases are shared with TRBD2. CDR3 length equals 15 residues. CDR1 is LGHDT, CDR2 YNNKEL, per germline (reference sequence). V lost 1 base and J lost 5; bases outside the gene matches: 5. The CDR3 spells CASSQGLAGVDEQYF. DNA of the CDR3: TGTGCCAGCAGCCAAGGGCTAGCGGGAGTGGACGAGCAGTACTTC.

This chain joins TRBV28 and TRBJ2-7; 11 nucleotides line up with TRBD2. CDR3 length: 13 residues. The V gene end was trimmed by 7 bases and the J gene end by 4 bases; junction bases not matched to a gene: 3. Per germline, CDR1 MDHEN and CDR2 SYDVKM. The CDR3: CASTPSGRYEQYF. CDR3 DNA: TGTGCCAGCACTCCTAGCGGGAGGTACGAGCAGTACTTC. The full variable domain, with the rest looked up from reference TRBV28 and TRBJ2-7, is DVKVTQSSRYLVKRTGEKVFLECVQDMDHENMFWYRQDPGLGLRLIYFSYDVKMKEKGDIPEGYSVSREKKERFSLILESASTNQTSMYLCASTPSGRYEQYFGPGTRLTVT.

V gene TRBV2 combines with J gene TRBJ1-5; D may be TRBD1 (6 bases). Germline lookup yields CDR1 SNHLY and CDR2 FYNNEI. Trimming pared 5 bases from V and 1 base from J, leaving 9 bases between. CDR3 length: 14 residues. CDR3 amino acids: CASSLDRSNQPQHF. CDR3 in DNA: TGTGCCAGCAGTCTGGACAGAAGCAATCAGCCCCAGCATTTT.

This clone was seen a single time. This sequence joins TRBV28 and TRBJ2-1; 12 positions match TRBD2. J lost 6 bases, V lost 1 base, and 7 bases had no gene match. This CDR3 is built from 17 residues. The germline V gene has CDR1 MDHEN and CDR2 SYDVKM. The CDR3 DNA follows: TGTGCCAGCAGTTTATTCCTAGCGGGGGGGGAAATCAATGAGCAGTTCTTC. Residues: CASSLFLAGGEINEQFF.

The chain couples TRBV5-4 to TRBJ2-5; D is possibly TRBD1 (5 bases). Between the trimmed V and J ends, which lost 2 bases and 4 bases, there was a span of 9 bases. CDR1 is SGHNT and CDR2 is YYREEE in the germline V gene (reference sequence). The CDR3 loop spans 13 amino acids. The CDR3 DNA sequence: TGTGCCAGCAGCTTTATAAGGGGAGAGACCCAGTACTTC. This translates into CASSFIRGETQYF.

This chain joins TRBV7-6 and TRBJ2-3, with a possible D match to TRBD1 (5 bases). The V gene's germline CDR1 is SGHVS and CDR2 FNYEAQ. The CDR3 runs to 15 residues. V lost 4 bases and J lost 5, with 16 bases in between. The CDR3 DNA reads as TGTGCCAGCAGCTCAGGACACTCGTTGGGAGATACGCAGTATTTT. Translation: CASSSGHSLGDTQYF.

The chain joins TRBV10-3 to TRBJ2-2, with D possibly matching TRBD1 (6 bases). The germline V gene has CDR1 ENHRY and CDR2 SYGVKD. Trimming took 5 bases from V and 0 from J, leaving 7 bases between them. CDR3 length equals 14 residues. The CDR3 loop is CAISRGTNTGELFF. In nucleotides, the CDR3 is TGTGCCATCAGTAGGGGGACGAACACCGGGGAGCTGTTTTTT.

This sequence joins TRBV21-1 and TRBJ2-2; the table gives TRBD2 as D, unverified against the DNA. TRBV21-1 represents a pseudogene. The length of the CDR3 is 16 residues. The CDR3 sequence is CASSNRREANTGELFF. In DNA, the CDR3 is TGTGCCAGCAGCAATCGGCGGGAGGCGAACACCGGGGAGCTGTTTTTT.

The rearrangement links TRBV5-5 to TRBJ1-1; tentative D call: TRBD1 (5 bases). Germline CDR1 and CDR2: SGHKS and YYEKEE (reference sequence). The CDR3 is 13 amino acids. V was trimmed by 7 bases and J by 3 bases, leaving 13 bases between them. DNA for the CDR3: TGTGCCAGCGGCGGGGGTGCGCACACTGAAGCTTTCTTT. It codes for CASGGGAHTEAFF.

This clone is a singleton in its sample. This chain uses TRBV27 with TRBJ2-3, with D unresolved. The length of the CDR3 is 13 residues. CDR1 and CDR2 from the germline V gene are MNHEY and SMNVEV (reference sequence). Between the trimmed V and J ends, which lost 0 bases and 6 bases, there was a span of 7 bases. The DNA for the CDR3 is TGTGCCAGCAGTTTATCGGAGATGGATACGCAGTATTTT. This encodes CASSLSEMDTQYF.

This clone was found once. V usage is TRBV23-1 and J usage is TRBJ2-4; D is ambiguous. TRBV23-1 counts as an open reading frame of uncertain function. V was trimmed by 2 bases and J by 6 bases, leaving 17 bases between them. The CDR3 runs 16 residues. The CDR3 coding sequence is TGCGCCAGCAGTCAACCCCATAGCAATAGGTTAAACATTCAGTACTTC. It is translated as CASSQPHSNRLNIQYF.

J is TRBJ2-3 and V is TRBV5-4; D remains ambiguous. This CDR3 is built from 13 residues. CDR1 and CDR2 from the germline V gene are SGHNT and YYREEE (reference sequence). V lost 4 bases and J lost 4, with 10 bases in between. CDR3 sequence: CASSQTPPDTQYF. CDR3 nucleotides: TGTGCCAGCAGCCAAACTCCCCCAGATACGCAGTATTTT.

The chain carries TRBV18 and TRBJ2-3; 9 nucleotides agree with TRBD2. CDR3 size: 17 residues. V trimming: 0 bases; J trimming: 7 bases; junction bases outside the gene matches: 11. Germline CDR1 and CDR2: KGHSH and LQKENI. The CDR3 DNA is TGTGCCAGCTCACCACCGTTAGCGGGGGACCCCCGAAATACGCAGTATTTT. It codes for CASSPPLAGDPRNTQYF.

J is TRBJ2-1 and V is TRBV27, with 11 bases aligning to TRBD2. V was clipped by 7 bases and J by 2 bases; unmatched bases: 4. This CDR3 is 15 amino acids long. The V gene's germline CDR1 is MNHEY and CDR2 SMNVEV (reference sequence). This chain's CDR3 is CASIMTSGAYNEQFF. In nucleotides, the CDR3 is TGTGCCAGCATCATGACTAGCGGGGCCTACAATGAGCAGTTCTTC.

This chain connects TRBV5-1 to TRBJ1-1; D ambiguous. Germline CDR1 reads SGHRS; CDR2 reads YFSETQ. CDR3 length: 13 amino acids. Trimming took off 7 bases at V and 5 bases at J, with 15 bases between the two ends. The CDR3 region has the DNA TGCGCCAGCCCCCTCCGGGGTCGGACTGAAGCTTTCTTT. Its translation is CASPLRGRTEAFF.

V usage is TRBV7-2 and J usage is TRBJ2-3, with TRBD2 matching over 8 bases. J gave up 4 bases and V 4 bases, and 13 bases lay outside the gene matches. The CDR3 consists of 17 residues. Per germline, CDR1 SGHTA and CDR2 FQGNSA. CDR3 amino acids: CASSSLKAGAGADTQYF. DNA for the CDR3: TGTGCCAGCAGCTCCCTAAAAGCGGGAGCCGGGGCAGATACGCAGTATTTT.

The chain has TRBV7-8 and TRBJ2-3, with 13 bases lining up with TRBD2. Germline lookup yields CDR1 SGHVS and CDR2 FQNEAQ. The CDR3 covers 20 residues. Trimming cost V 3 bases and J 1 base; bases outside gene matches: 13. CDR3 bases: TGTGCCAGCAGCTTCCCGCGGACTAGCGGGAGTTGGGATCGCACAGATACGCAGTATTTT. It specifies CASSFPRTSGSWDRTDTQYF. Full variable domain (missing parts from reference TRBV7-8 and TRBJ2-3): GAGVSQSPRYKVAKRGQDVALRCDPISGHVSLFWYQQALGQGPEFLTYFQNEAQLDKSGLPSDRFFAERPEGSVSTLKIQRTQQEDSAVYLCASSFPRTSGSWDRTDTQYFGPGTRLTVL.

This clone was observed once. The chain uses TRBV10-2 and TRBJ2-4; no reliable D call. Germline V gene lookup returns CDR1 WSHSY and CDR2 SAAADI. V dropped 9 bases and J dropped 1 base, with 19 bases sitting between them. The CDR3 is 16 residues long. The CDR3 nucleotides are TGCGCCAGTCACCCGGGTCCCGGTTATGCCAAAAACATTCAGTACTTC. This sequence encodes CASHPGPGYAKNIQYF.

The V and J genes are TRBV5-4 and TRBJ2-1; 7 bases line up with TRBD1. Per the germline V gene, CDR1 is SGHNT and CDR2 is YYREEE (reference sequence). The V and J ends lost 4 bases and 7 bases, in that order; junction bases with no gene match: 5. This CDR3 is 13 amino acids long. The CDR3 coding sequence is TGTGCCAGCAGCCCGACAGGGCGGAATGAGCAGTTCTTC. Translating it yields CASSPTGRNEQFF.

The chain links TRBV5-1 to TRBJ2-7, with D perhaps TRBD1 (6 bases). The germline V gene encodes CDR1 SGHRS and CDR2 YFSETQ. The CDR3 is 12 residues long. Deletions cut 3 bases from V and 6 bases from J, with 10 bases between. The CDR3 DNA sequence: TGCGCCAGCAGCTCACAGGGAAGCGAGCAGTACTTC. It is translated as CASSSQGSEQYF. Together with reference TRBV5-1 and TRBJ2-7, the CDR3 gives the full variable domain: KAGVTQTPRYLIKTRGQQVTLSCSPISGHRSVSWYQQTPGQGLQFLFEYFSETQRNKGNFPGRFSGRQFSNSRSEMNVSTLELGDSALYLCASSSQGSEQYFGPGTRLTVT.